The next 32 T cell receptor beta chains were all read from a single sample in a study of spatial heterogeneity in lung cancer. Time point in this sample: sample taken at primary tumor resection. Sequencing of whole RNA from tumor, nontumor lung or frozen PBMC involved no sorting. One entry per CDR3 protein results from TCRdb running MiXCR on the 5' RACE reads. The sample lists about 23,000 distinct CDR3 sequences; 4% to 5% were seen once. Sequenced material: PBMCs, taken at surgery. Source of these receptors: a male donor with early-stage non-small cell lung cancer.

This clonotype rates as medium-sized. J is TRBJ2-2 and V is TRBV12-3 or TRBV12-4; 10 bases fit TRBD2. This CDR3 is 15 amino acids long. V lost 3 bases and J lost 5; bases outside the gene matches: 3. The CDR3 loop reads CASSLRAGGTGELFF. CDR3 coding DNA: TGTGCCAGCAGTTTGCGAGCGGGAGGGACCGGGGAGCTGTTTTTT.

The chain is built from TRBV5-1 and TRBJ2-7, with D possibly being TRBD1 or TRBD2 (5 bases each). The CDR3 extends over 15 amino acids. Germline CDR1 SGHRS, CDR2 YFSETQ. Deletions cut 2 bases from V and 3 bases from J, with 15 bases between. CDR3 nucleotide sequence: TGCGCCAGCAGCTTCTTTCCCAAGGGGAGCTACGAGCAGTACTTC. Protein sequence: CASSFFPKGSYEQYF.

This clonotype was recorded at least ten times. The chain couples TRBV12-3 or TRBV12-4 to TRBJ1-1; TRBD1 matches 7 bases. V shed 6 bases, J shed 3 bases, and the junction held 25 bases outside the gene matches. The CDR3 extends over 20 amino acids. In DNA, the CDR3 is TGTGCCAGCAGCCCTTCTGAGAACAGGGGAAGATTGCGGGGGGACACTGAAGCTTTCTTT. Amino acid sequence: CASSPSENRGRLRGDTEAFF.

The chain is built from TRBV20-1 and TRBJ1-5; D not resolved. This CDR3 has 15 residues. V gave up 0 bases and J gave up 1 base, with 10 bases separating them. Germline V gene sequence: CDR1 DFQATT, CDR2 SNEGSKA (reference sequence). This chain's CDR3 is CSAREGSESNQPQHF. In nucleotides, the CDR3 is TGCAGTGCTAGAGAGGGCAGTGAGAGCAATCAGCCCCAGCATTTT.

This clonotype was detected many times. The rearrangement uses TRBV29-1 and TRBJ1-1, with D unresolved. In germline, CDR1 is SQVTM, CDR2 ANQGSEA. V lost 1 base and J 2 bases, leaving 8 bases between the germline ends. The length of the CDR3 is 13 residues. In nucleotides, the CDR3 is TGCAGCGTTGAAGGATCTGGAAACACTGAAGCTTTCTTT. This encodes CSVEGSGNTEAFF.

This clonotype has ten or more counts. The chain is built from TRBV10-3 and TRBJ2-3, with 8 bases lining up with TRBD2. Looked up from germline, CDR1 is ENHRY and CDR2 is SYGVKD. The CDR3 contains 14 residues. The ends lost 8 bases at V and 0 bases at J; junction bases unmatched: 4. The CDR3 DNA reads as TGTGCCATCCTTAGCGGGGAAAGCACAGATACGCAGTATTTT. Protein sequence: CAILSGESTDTQYF.

This clonotype has ten or more counts. V gene TRBV7-2 combines with J gene TRBJ2-7, with D unresolved. The CDR3 contains 14 residues. Germline V gene lookup returns CDR1 SGHTA and CDR2 FQGNSA. V was clipped by 5 bases and J by 4 bases, with 15 bases between them. CDR3 sequence reads: CASSRPTDGYEQYF. The CDR3, as DNA: TGTGCCAGCAGCCGACCTACGGATGGGTACGAGCAGTACTTC.

This clonotype was seen ten or more times. The CDR3 DNA is TGTGCCAGCAGTTCAGGACAGGGGGATCAGCCCCAGCATTTT. Residues: CASSSGQGDQPQHF. The chain recombines TRBV28 with TRBJ1-5; 10 positions agree with TRBD1. V was clipped by 4 bases and J by 5 bases; unmatched bases: 2. This CDR3 spans 14 amino acids. The germline V gene encodes CDR1 MDHEN and CDR2 SYDVKM.

At least ten counts were recorded for this clonotype. CDR3 sequence (DNA): TGCAGTGCTAGGGGGGATGCGGGCGGCAATCAGCCCCAGCATTTT. This codes for CSARGDAGGNQPQHF. The rearrangement joins TRBV20-1 to TRBJ1-5; TRBD1 is a possible D gene (5 bases). V was trimmed by 3 bases and J by 2 bases, leaving 14 bases between them. CDR1 DFQATT and CDR2 SNEGSKA come from the germline V gene (reference sequence). This CDR3 region has 15 residues.

This clonotype came up many times. The chain is built from TRBV5-1 and TRBJ2-6, with D unresolved. The germline V and J ends were trimmed by 6 bases and 0 bases, with 10 bases remaining between them. This CDR3 is 15 amino acids long. Germline CDR1 is SGHRS and CDR2 is YFSETQ. The CDR3 reads CASTSGTSGANVLTF. CDR3 nucleotide sequence: TGCGCCAGCACCTCAGGTACCTCTGGGGCCAACGTCCTGACTTTC.

This clonotype was found many times. J is TRBJ1-5 and V is TRBV12-3 or TRBV12-4; no firm D call. V lost 4 bases, J lost 5 bases, and 6 bases lay in between. The CDR3 consists of 12 residues. CDR3 bases: TGTGCCAGCAGTTCGACTGATCAGCCCCAGCATTTT. Translation gives CASSSTDQPQHF.

This clonotype showed up many times. The V gene is TRBV7-2, the J gene TRBJ2-1, with a possible D match to TRBD2 (6 bases). CDR1 and CDR2 (germline): SGHTA, FQGNSA. V was pared by 5 bases and J by 5 bases, with 10 bases between. The CDR3 sequence is 13 residues long. The CDR3 DNA is TGTGCCAGCAGCCCGGGACTGCACAATGAGCAGTTCTTC. It specifies CASSPGLHNEQFF. Using reference TRBV7-2 and TRBJ2-1 for the parts outside the CDR3, the full variable domain is GAGVSQSPSNKVTEKGKDVELRCDPISGHTALYWYRQSLGQGLEFLIYFQGNSAPDKSGLPSDRFSAERTGGSVSTLTIQRTQQEDSAVYLCASSPGLHNEQFFGPGTRLTVL.

J is TRBJ2-7 and V is TRBV14, with 9 bases fitting TRBD2. Germline values: CDR1 SGHDN, CDR2 FVKESK. V shed 4 bases, J shed 0 bases, and the junction held 4 bases outside the gene matches. The CDR3 covers 15 residues. The CDR3 nucleotides read TGTGCCAGCAGCCCGACTAGCGGCACCTCCTACGAGCAGTACTTC. Amino acids: CASSPTSGTSYEQYF.

This clonotype showed up many times. V usage is TRBV2 and J usage is TRBJ2-1; D is unclear. CDR1 and CDR2 (germline): SNHLY, FYNNEI. Trimming took 2 bases from V and 5 from J, leaving 10 bases between them. CDR3 length: 14 residues. CDR3 DNA sequence: TGTGCCAGCAGTGAATTAGCCCCGAACAATGAGCAGTTCTTC. As protein: CASSELAPNNEQFF.

In the case of this clonotype: Just one base apart from a much larger clone, this may be a read error. The conserved final phenylalanine or tryptophan is absent from the CDR3, which likely points to a read error. V is TRBV18 and J is TRBJ2-7, with 9 bases fitting TRBD2. Losses at the gene ends were 5 bases for V and 0 bases for J; bases not matched to a gene: 5. CDR3 length: 15 amino acids. CDR1 is KGHSH and CDR2 is LQKENI in the germline V gene. The CDR3 coding sequence is TGTGCCAGCTCAGCGACTAGCGGAACCTCCTACGAGCAGTACTCC. Amino acid sequence: CASSATSGTSYEQYS.

This clonotype has a count of ten or more. The chain links TRBV30 to TRBJ2-1; D not resolved. Trimming pared 3 bases from V and 0 bases from J, leaving 12 bases between. This CDR3 comprises 15 residues. In germline, CDR1 is GTSNPN, CDR2 SVGIG (reference sequence). The CDR3, as DNA: TGTGCCTGGAGAAGGGAAACAGACTCCTACAATGAGCAGTTCTTC. It is translated as CAWRRETDSYNEQFF.

Note on this clonotype: At one of its ends the junction is not consistent with the germline gene, which may arise from a read error. The chain combines TRBV6-1 with TRBJ1-2; a weak D match, TRBD1 (5 bases). Germline CDR1 MNHNS, CDR2 SASEGT. This CDR3 region has 14 residues. The chain's CDR3 is CANSEGEPRYGYTF. Here the CDR3 DNA reads TGTGCCAACAGTGAAGGGGAGCCGCGCTATGGCTACACCTTC.

This clonotype was picked up many times. The chain carries TRBV7-3 and TRBJ2-7; D unresolved. Trimming pared 6 bases from V and 0 bases from J, leaving 12 bases between. The CDR3 is 14 amino acids. CDR1 SGHTA and CDR2 FQGTGA come from the germline V gene. This chain's CDR3 is CASRKTGSSYEQYF. CDR3 in DNA: TGTGCCAGCAGAAAGACCGGGTCCTCCTACGAGCAGTACTTC.

This clonotype came up many times. This chain joins TRBV20-1 and TRBJ2-5; D is perhaps TRBD2 (5 bases). The germline V gene encodes CDR1 DFQATT and CDR2 SNEGSKA (reference sequence). Trimming took off 3 bases at V and 2 bases at J, with 10 bases between the two ends. The CDR3 contains 13 residues. The CDR3 region has the DNA TGCAGTGCTAGTGGAGGTTGGCAAGAGACCCAGTACTTC. It yields the protein CSASGGWQETQYF.

There are many counts of this clonotype. V usage is TRBV5-4 and J usage is TRBJ2-1; perhaps TRBD2 as D (5 bases). This CDR3 spans 14 amino acids. CDR1 is SGHNT, CDR2 YYREEE, per germline (reference sequence). V lost 0 bases, J lost 8 bases, and 12 bases lay in between. CDR3 sequence reads: CASSLDAGVDEQFF. CDR3 nucleotides: TGTGCCAGCAGCTTGGATGCCGGGGTGGATGAGCAGTTCTTC.

On this clonotype itself: Germline and junction disagree at one end, which may indicate a read error. CDR3 coding DNA: TGTGCCAGCAATGAAGGGACAGGGTATTCACCCCTCCACTTT. Its translation is CASNEGTGYSPLHF. The chain is built from TRBV2 and TRBJ1-6; 9 bases match TRBD1. The CDR3 covers 14 residues. Germline V gene lookup returns CDR1 SNHLY and CDR2 FYNNEI.

There are many counts of this clonotype. The chain recombines TRBV5-6 with TRBJ2-7; D is perhaps TRBD2 (5 bases). Germline CDR1 is SGHDT and CDR2 is YYEEEE. The CDR3 has 15 residues. Trimming stripped 0 bases from V and 3 bases from J, with 13 bases between. CDR3 sequence reads: CASSLGPPGNYEQYF. For the CDR3, the DNA is TGTGCCAGCAGCTTGGGGCCTCCGGGGAACTACGAGCAGTACTTC.

This clonotype has ten or more counts. The J gene is TRBJ2-3, the V gene TRBV10-1; D ambiguous. V was pared by 4 bases and J by 8 bases, with 16 bases between. Germline V gives CDR1 WNHNN, CDR2 SYGVQD (reference sequence). The CDR3 totals 14 residues. The CDR3: CASSGAAMDGTQYF. The CDR3 DNA reads TGCGCCAGCAGTGGGGCAGCAATGGACGGTACGCAGTATTTT.

This clonotype occurred many times. As DNA, the CDR3 is TGCAGCGTGGGGGACTACGAGCAGTACTTC. This codes for CSVGDYEQYF. The chain has TRBV29-1 and TRBJ2-7, with D possibly being TRBD1 or TRBD2 (5 bases each). The CDR3 is made up of 10 amino acids. Trimming shortened V by 6 bases and J by 3 bases, and 6 bases separated the two germline ends. The germline V gene has CDR1 SQVTM and CDR2 ANQGSEA.

There are many counts of this clonotype. The chain employs TRBV5-4 and TRBJ2-7; perhaps TRBD1 as D (6 bases). Trimming removed 4 bases from V and 2 bases from J, with 16 bases in between. Germline V gene lookup returns CDR1 SGHNT and CDR2 YYREEE (reference sequence). This CDR3 region has 15 residues. DNA of the CDR3: TGTGCCAGCAGCGGAGGACCAGGGGCAGCCTACGAGCAGTACTTC. Protein: CASSGGPGAAYEQYF.

CDR3: CASSRTSGGNEQFF. DNA of the CDR3: TGTGCCAGCAGCCGGACTAGCGGGGGTAATGAGCAGTTCTTC. V is TRBV7-2 and J is TRBJ2-1; TRBD2 matches 13 bases. This CDR3 contains 14 residues. Germline CDR1 reads SGHTA; CDR2 reads FQGNSA. V was pared by 5 bases and J by 7 bases, with 2 bases of the junction left unmatched.

Remarks on this clonotype: This clone may be a read error of a much larger clone one base away. The CDR3 loop reads CAGSMWGNEQFF. DNA of the CDR3: TGTGCCGGTAGTATGTGGGGAAATGAGCAGTTCTTC. The chain recombines TRBV19 with TRBJ2-1, with unresolved D. The CDR3 is 12 residues long. CDR1 and CDR2 (germline): LNHDA, SQIVND (reference sequence).

This clonotype was seen ten or more times. This chain connects TRBV28 to TRBJ2-3; D not resolved. CDR1 is MDHEN and CDR2 is SYDVKM in the germline V gene. The CDR3 runs to 14 residues. Trimming cost V 2 bases and J 6 bases, with 12 bases left between them. Here the CDR3 reads CASSLGLVTDTQYF. The CDR3 nucleotides read TGTGCCAGCAGTTTAGGCCTAGTCACGGATACGCAGTATTTT. The entire variable domain, with the rest obtained from reference TRBV28 and TRBJ2-3, is as follows: DVKVTQSSRYLVKRTGEKVFLECVQDMDHENMFWYRQDPGLGLRLIYFSYDVKMKEKGDIPEGYSVSREKKERFSLILESASTNQTSMYLCASSLGLVTDTQYFGPGTRLTVL.

This clonotype was seen repeatedly, ten times or more. The chain is built from TRBV5-1 and TRBJ2-7; TRBD2 agrees at 7 bases. Germline V gene sequence: CDR1 SGHRS, CDR2 YFSETQ. The CDR3 covers 15 residues. J lost 0 bases, V lost 0 bases, and 3 bases had no gene match. In DNA form, the CDR3 reads TGCGCCAGCAGCTTGGAGGGGACTACCTCCTACGAGCAGTACTTC. Translation gives CASSLEGTTSYEQYF.

V and J are TRBV12-3 or TRBV12-4 and TRBJ2-7; D perhaps matches TRBD1 (5 bases). This CDR3 region has 17 residues. V shed 0 bases and J shed 2 bases, with 17 bases lying between them. The chain's CDR3 is CASSLASQVFGAYEQYF. As DNA, the CDR3 is TGTGCCAGCAGTTTAGCATCACAGGTTTTTGGTGCCTACGAGCAGTACTTC.

This clonotype was counted at least ten times. The chain joins TRBV3-1 to TRBJ2-1; D may match TRBD1 or TRBD2 (8 bases each). From germline, CDR1 is LGHDT and CDR2 YNNKEL (reference sequence). The length of the CDR3 is 17 residues. V shed 7 bases and J shed 9 bases, with 28 bases lying between them. The CDR3, as DNA: TGTGCCAGCACATCAAAGGGACTAGGGACAGGAAGGGGTGAGCAGTTCTTC. Residues: CASTSKGLGTGRGEQFF.

This clonotype was counted many times. This chain joins TRBV6-5 and TRBJ1-4, with D uncertain. Trimming cost V 6 bases and J 5 bases, with 16 bases left between them. The CDR3 loop spans 15 amino acids. The germline V gene encodes CDR1 MNHEY and CDR2 SVGAGI. DNA of the CDR3: TGTGCCAGCAGACCTTCCCGGGGTTCAAATGAAAAACTGTTTTTT. The encoded protein is CASRPSRGSNEKLFF.